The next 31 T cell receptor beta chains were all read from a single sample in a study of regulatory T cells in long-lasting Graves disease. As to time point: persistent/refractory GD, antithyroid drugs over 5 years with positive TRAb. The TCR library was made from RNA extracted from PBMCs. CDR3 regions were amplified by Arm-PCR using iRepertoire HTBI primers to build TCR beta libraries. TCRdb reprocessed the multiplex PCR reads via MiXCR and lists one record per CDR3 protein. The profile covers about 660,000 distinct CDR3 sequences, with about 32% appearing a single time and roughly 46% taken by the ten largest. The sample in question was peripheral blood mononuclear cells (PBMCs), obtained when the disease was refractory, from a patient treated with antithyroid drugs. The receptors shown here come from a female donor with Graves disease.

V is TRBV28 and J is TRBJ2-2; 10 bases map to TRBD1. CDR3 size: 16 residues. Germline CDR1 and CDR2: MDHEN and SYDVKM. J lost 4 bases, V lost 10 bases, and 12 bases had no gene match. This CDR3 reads CATALTDRGLTGELFF. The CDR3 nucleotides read TGTGCCACCGCCTTGACTGACAGGGGGCTCACCGGGGAGCTGTTTTTT. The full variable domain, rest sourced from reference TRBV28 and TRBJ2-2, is DVKVTQSSRYLVKRTGEKVFLECVQDMDHENMFWYRQDPGLGLRLIYFSYDVKMKEKGDIPEGYSVSREKKERFSLILESASTNQTSMYLCATALTDRGLTGELFFGEGSRLTVL.

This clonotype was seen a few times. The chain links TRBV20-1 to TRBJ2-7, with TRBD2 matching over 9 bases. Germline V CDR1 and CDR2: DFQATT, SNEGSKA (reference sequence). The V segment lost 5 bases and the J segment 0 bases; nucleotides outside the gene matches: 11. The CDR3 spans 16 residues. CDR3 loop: CSALSPSGASSYEQYF. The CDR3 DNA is TGCAGTGCTTTAAGCCCTAGCGGGGCAAGCTCCTACGAGCAGTACTTC.

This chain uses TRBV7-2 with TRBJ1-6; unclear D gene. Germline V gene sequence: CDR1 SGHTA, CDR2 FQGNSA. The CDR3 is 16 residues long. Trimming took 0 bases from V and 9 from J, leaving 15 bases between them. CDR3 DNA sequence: TGTGCCAGCAGCTTAGCCATGGGCACCTCTGGTTCACCCCTCCACTTT. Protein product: CASSLAMGTSGSPLHF. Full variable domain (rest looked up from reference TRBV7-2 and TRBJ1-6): GAGVSQSPSNKVTEKGKDVELRCDPISGHTALYWYRQSLGQGLEFLIYFQGNSAPDKSGLPSDRFSAERTGGSVSTLTIQRTQQEDSAVYLCASSLAMGTSGSPLHFGNGTRLTVT.

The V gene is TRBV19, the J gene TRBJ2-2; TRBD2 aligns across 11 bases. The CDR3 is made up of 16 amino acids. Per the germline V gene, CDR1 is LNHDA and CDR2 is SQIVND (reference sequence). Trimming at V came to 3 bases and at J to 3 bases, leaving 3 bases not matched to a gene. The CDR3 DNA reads TGTGCCAGTAGTATTACTAGCGGGAGCGACACCGGGGAGCTGTTTTTT. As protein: CASSITSGSDTGELFF.

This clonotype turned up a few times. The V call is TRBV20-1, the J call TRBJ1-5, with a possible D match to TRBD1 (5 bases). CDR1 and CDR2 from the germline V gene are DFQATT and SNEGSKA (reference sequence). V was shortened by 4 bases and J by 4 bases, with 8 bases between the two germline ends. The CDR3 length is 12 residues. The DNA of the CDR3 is TGCAGTGCTACCAGGGCAAATCAGCCCCAGCATTTT. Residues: CSATRANQPQHF.

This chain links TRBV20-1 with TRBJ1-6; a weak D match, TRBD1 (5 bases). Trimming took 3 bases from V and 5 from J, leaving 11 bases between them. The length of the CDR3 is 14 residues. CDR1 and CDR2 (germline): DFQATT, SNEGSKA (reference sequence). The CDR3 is CSARAGIDNSPLHF. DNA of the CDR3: TGCAGTGCTAGGGCAGGGATCGATAATTCACCCCTCCACTTT.

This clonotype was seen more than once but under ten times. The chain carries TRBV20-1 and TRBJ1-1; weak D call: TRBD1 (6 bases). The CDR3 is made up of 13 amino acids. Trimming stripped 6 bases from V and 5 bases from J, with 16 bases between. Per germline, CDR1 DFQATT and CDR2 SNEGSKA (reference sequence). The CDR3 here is CSAHPGGRTEAFF. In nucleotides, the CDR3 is TGCAGTGCACACCCGGGGGGCAGGACTGAAGCTTTCTTT.

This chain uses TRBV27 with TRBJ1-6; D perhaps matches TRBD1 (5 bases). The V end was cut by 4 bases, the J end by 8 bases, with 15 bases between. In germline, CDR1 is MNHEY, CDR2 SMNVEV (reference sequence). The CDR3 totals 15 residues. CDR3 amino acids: CASSSLQGIHSPLHF. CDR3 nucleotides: TGTGCCAGCAGTTCCCTCCAGGGCATACATTCACCCCTCCACTTT.

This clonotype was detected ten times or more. CDR3: CASSLYAGSDEQFF. CDR3 DNA: TGTGCCAGCAGCTTATATGCAGGTTCTGATGAGCAGTTCTTC. The J gene is TRBJ2-1, the V gene TRBV7-2; no clear D gene. The ends were cut back, 2 bases at V and 8 bases at J, with 13 bases in the middle. Germline V gene sequence: CDR1 SGHTA, CDR2 FQGNSA. This CDR3 contains 14 residues.

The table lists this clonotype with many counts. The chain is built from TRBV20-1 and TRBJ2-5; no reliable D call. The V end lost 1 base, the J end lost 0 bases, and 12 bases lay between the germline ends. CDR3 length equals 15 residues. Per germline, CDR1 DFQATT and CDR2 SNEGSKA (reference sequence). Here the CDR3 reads CSARGSWQYQETQYF. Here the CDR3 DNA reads TGCAGTGCTAGAGGGTCCTGGCAGTACCAAGAGACCCAGTACTTC.

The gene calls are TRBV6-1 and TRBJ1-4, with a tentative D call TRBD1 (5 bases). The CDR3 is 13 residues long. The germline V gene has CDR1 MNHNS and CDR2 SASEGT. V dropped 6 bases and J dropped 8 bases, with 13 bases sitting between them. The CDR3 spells CASRGRGAEKLFF. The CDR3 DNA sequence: TGTGCCAGCAGGGGCAGAGGGGCGGAAAAACTGTTTTTT.

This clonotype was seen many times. CDR3 protein: CASSQVGQGYGYTF. The DNA of the CDR3 is TGTGCCAGCAGCCAAGTAGGACAGGGCTATGGCTACACCTTC. This chain links TRBV3-1 with TRBJ1-2; TRBD1 aligns across 8 bases. V gave up 1 base and J gave up 4 bases; unmatched junction bases: 2. In germline, CDR1 is LGHDT, CDR2 YNNKEL (reference sequence). The CDR3 covers 14 residues.

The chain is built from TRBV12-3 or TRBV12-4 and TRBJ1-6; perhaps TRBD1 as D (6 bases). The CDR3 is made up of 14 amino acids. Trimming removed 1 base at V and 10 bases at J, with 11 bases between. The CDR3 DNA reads TGTGCCAGCAGTTTAGGGGGGGCCGGATCACCCCTCCACTTT. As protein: CASSLGGAGSPLHF.

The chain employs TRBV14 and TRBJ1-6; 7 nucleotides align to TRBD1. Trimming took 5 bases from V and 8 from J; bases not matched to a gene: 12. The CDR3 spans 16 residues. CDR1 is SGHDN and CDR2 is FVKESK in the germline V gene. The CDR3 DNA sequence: TGTGCCAGCAGCTCCAGACAGGGACGGGGGGATTCACCCCTCCACTTT. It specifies CASSSRQGRGDSPLHF.

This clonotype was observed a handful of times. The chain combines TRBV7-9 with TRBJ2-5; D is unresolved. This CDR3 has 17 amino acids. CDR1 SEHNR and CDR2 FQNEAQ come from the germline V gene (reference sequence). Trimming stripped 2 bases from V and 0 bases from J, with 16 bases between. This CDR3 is CASSLPRLGVHQETQYF. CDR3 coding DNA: TGTGCCAGCAGCTTACCGCGGCTCGGCGTACACCAAGAGACCCAGTACTTC.

CDR3 DNA: TGTGCCAGTAGTCAGGCTAGAGGGTATGAAGCTTTCTTT. This gives the protein CASSQARGYEAFF. The chain employs TRBV19 and TRBJ1-1; D remains unclear. The V gene's germline CDR1 is LNHDA and CDR2 SQIVND (reference sequence). This CDR3 has 13 amino acids. Trimming stripped 5 bases from V and 7 bases from J, with 14 bases between.

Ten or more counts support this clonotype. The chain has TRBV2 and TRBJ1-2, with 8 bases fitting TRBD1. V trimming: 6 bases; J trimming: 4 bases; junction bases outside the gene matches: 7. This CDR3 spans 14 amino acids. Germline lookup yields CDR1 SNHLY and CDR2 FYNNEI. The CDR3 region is CASRAPGGVYGYTF. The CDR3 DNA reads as TGTGCCAGCAGGGCCCCAGGGGGCGTCTATGGCTACACCTTC.

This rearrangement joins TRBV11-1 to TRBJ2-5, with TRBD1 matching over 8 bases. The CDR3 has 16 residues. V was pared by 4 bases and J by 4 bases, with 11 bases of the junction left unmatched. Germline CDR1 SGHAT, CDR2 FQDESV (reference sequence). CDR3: CASSSTTDRERETQYF. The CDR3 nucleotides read TGTGCCAGCAGCTCCACGACGGACAGGGAGCGAGAGACCCAGTACTTC.

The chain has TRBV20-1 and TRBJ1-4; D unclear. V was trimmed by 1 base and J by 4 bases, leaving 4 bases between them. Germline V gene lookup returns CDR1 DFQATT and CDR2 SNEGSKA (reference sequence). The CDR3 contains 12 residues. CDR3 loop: CSARVFNEKLFF. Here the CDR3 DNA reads TGCAGTGCTAGAGTCTTTAATGAAAAACTGTTTTTT.

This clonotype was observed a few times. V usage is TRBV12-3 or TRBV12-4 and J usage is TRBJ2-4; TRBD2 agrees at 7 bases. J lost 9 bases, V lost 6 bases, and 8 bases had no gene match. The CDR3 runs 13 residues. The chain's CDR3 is CASSFGRDSIQYF. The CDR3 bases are TGTGCCAGCAGCTTTGGGAGGGATAGCATTCAGTACTTC.

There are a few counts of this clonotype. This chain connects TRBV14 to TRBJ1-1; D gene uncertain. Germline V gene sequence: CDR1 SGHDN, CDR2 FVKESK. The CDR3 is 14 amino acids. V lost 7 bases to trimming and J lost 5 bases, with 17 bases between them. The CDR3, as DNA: TGTGCCAGCACAAAGGCAGTTTTCGGAACTGAAGCTTTCTTT. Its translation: CASTKAVFGTEAFF.

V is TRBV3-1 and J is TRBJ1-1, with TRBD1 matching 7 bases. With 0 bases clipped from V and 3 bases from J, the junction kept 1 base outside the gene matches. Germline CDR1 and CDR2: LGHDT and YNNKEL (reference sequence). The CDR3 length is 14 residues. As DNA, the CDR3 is TGTGCCAGCAGCCAAGAAGACAGGGACACTGAAGCTTTCTTT. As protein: CASSQEDRDTEAFF.

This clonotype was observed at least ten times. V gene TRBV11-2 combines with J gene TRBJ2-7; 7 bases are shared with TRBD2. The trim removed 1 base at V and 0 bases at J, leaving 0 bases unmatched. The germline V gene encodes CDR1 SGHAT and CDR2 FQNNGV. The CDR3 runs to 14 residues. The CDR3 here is CASSLGDYSYEQYF. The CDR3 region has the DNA TGTGCCAGCAGCTTAGGGGACTACTCCTACGAGCAGTACTTC.

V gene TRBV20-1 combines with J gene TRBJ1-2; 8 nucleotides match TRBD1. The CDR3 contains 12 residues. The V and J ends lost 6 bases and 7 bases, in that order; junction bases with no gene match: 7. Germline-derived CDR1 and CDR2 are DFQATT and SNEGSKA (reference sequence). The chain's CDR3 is CSAGQELRGYTF. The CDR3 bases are TGCAGTGCGGGACAGGAATTGCGTGGCTACACCTTC.

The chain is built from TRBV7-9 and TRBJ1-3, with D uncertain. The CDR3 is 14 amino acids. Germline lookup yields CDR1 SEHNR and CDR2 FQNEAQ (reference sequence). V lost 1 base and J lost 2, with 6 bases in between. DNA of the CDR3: TGTGCCAGCAGCTTAGACTTAACTGGAAACACCATATATTTT. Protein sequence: CASSLDLTGNTIYF.

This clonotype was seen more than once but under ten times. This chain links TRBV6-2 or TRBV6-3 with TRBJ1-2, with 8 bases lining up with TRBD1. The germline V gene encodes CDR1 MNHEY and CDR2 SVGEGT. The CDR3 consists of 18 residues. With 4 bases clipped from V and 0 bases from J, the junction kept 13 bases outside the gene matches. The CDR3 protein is CASSSDRGWKKANYGYTF. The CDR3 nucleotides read TGTGCCAGCAGTTCCGACAGGGGATGGAAAAAAGCTAACTATGGCTACACCTTC.

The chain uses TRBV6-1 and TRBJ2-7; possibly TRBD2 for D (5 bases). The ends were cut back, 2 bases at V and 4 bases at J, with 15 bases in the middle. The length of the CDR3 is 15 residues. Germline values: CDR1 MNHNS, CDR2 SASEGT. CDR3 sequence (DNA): TGTGCCAGCAGTGAATTCGAAAGGAGAGGGTACGAGCAGTACTTC. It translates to CASSEFERRGYEQYF.

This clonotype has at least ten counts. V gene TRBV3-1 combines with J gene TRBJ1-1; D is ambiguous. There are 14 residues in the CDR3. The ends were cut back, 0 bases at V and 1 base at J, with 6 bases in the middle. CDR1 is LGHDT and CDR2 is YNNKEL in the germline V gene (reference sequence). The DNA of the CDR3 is TGTGCCAGCAGCCAAGACAGGCGGAACACTGAAGCTTTCTTT. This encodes CASSQDRRNTEAFF.

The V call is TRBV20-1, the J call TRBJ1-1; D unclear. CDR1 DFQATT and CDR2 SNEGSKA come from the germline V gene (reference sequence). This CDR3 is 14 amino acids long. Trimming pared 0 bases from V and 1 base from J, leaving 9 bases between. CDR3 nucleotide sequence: TGCAGTGCTAGAGATCCGGCCCGGAACACTGAAGCTTTCTTT. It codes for CSARDPARNTEAFF.

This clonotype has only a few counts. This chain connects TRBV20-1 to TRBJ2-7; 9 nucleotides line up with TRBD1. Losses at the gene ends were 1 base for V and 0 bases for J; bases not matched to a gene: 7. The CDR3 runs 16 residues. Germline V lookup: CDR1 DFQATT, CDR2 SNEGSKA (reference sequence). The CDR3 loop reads CSARALPGQGSYEQYF. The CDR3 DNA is TGCAGTGCTAGAGCTTTGCCGGGACAGGGCTCCTACGAGCAGTACTTC.

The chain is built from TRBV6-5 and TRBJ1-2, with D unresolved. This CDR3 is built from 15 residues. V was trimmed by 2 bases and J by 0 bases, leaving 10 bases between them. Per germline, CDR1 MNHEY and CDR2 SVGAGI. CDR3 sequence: CASSYRSGTNYGYTF. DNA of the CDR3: TGTGCCAGCAGTTACCGTTCCGGGACTAACTATGGCTACACCTTC.